What follows are 24 T cell receptor beta chains derived from one specimen sequenced in a study of T-cell memory formation after mild COVID-19. One entry per CDR3 protein, called by TCRdb with MiXCR from the 5' RACE reads. The sample includes 85,000 to 130,000 distinct CDR3 sequences, 8.5% to 14% of them seen just once. Sequenced: PBMCs or a T cell subset sorted from them (not recorded which). Receptors originate from a young man who had mild COVID-19 (a few samples of this study predate the infection). Cell type and time point are not known.

A few counts support this clonotype. The rearrangement uses TRBV29-1 and TRBJ2-5; D remains unclear. Trimming left V 7 bases short and J 4 bases short, with 13 bases between. Germline V gives CDR1 SQVTM, CDR2 ANQGSEA. The CDR3 consists of 12 residues. The CDR3 DNA reads as TGCAGCGCCCGTGGGGTCGGAGAGACCCAGTACTTC. Translated: CSARGVGETQYF.

The table lists this clonotype with many counts. The chain has TRBV6-5 and TRBJ2-7, with D unresolved. This CDR3 region has 13 residues. CDR1 and CDR2 from the germline V gene are MNHEY and SVGAGI. V was pared by 3 bases and J by 0 bases, with 6 bases between. The CDR3 nucleotides read TGTGCCAGCAGTTATCGCGGCTCCTACGAGCAGTACTTC. Its translation: CASSYRGSYEQYF.

This clonotype was counted only a few times. V usage is TRBV20-1 and J usage is TRBJ2-3; 11 positions match TRBD2. J gave up 6 bases and V 5 bases, and 19 bases lay outside the gene matches. Germline values: CDR1 DFQATT, CDR2 SNEGSKA (reference sequence). This CDR3 has 18 residues. Here the CDR3 reads CSAPPSAKLAGGADTQYF. Here the CDR3 DNA reads TGCAGTGCTCCCCCTTCCGCCAAGCTAGCGGGGGGTGCGGATACGCAGTATTTT.

This clonotype was seen more than once but under ten times. J is TRBJ1-1 and V is TRBV5-1; weak D call: TRBD1 (5 bases). Trimming took 0 bases from V and 4 from J, leaving 10 bases between them. This CDR3 has 14 amino acids. CDR1 is SGHRS, CDR2 YFSETQ, per germline. Written as DNA, the CDR3 is TGCGCCAGCAGCTTGGCTGGGGGGATCACTGAAGCTTTCTTT. Translation gives CASSLAGGITEAFF.

The V gene is TRBV4-2, the J gene TRBJ1-1; D gene uncertain. Germline V CDR1 and CDR2: LGHNA, YNFKEQ. This CDR3 spans 16 amino acids. V lost 4 bases, J lost 0 bases, and 15 bases lay in between. CDR3 amino acids: CASSRPASQMNTEAFF. Here the CDR3 DNA reads TGTGCCAGCAGCCGACCCGCATCTCAAATGAACACTGAAGCTTTCTTT.

This chain links TRBV5-4 with TRBJ2-1; D call uncertain. V gave up 1 base and J gave up 7 bases, with 6 bases separating them. Germline CDR1 SGHNT, CDR2 YYREEE (reference sequence). The length of the CDR3 is 12 residues. DNA for the CDR3: TGTGCCAGCAGCTTGACAGTAAATGAGCAGTTCTTC. Encoded protein: CASSLTVNEQFF.

The chain joins TRBV7-9 to TRBJ2-1; a possible D gene is TRBD1 (5 bases). The V end lost 1 base, the J end lost 4 bases, and 11 bases lay between the germline ends. The CDR3 loop spans 15 amino acids. The germline V gene has CDR1 SEHNR and CDR2 FQNEAQ (reference sequence). CDR3 in amino acids: CASSLVGAVYNEQFF. The CDR3 DNA is TGTGCCAGCAGCTTAGTAGGGGCAGTATACAATGAGCAGTTCTTC.

Only a few counts were recorded for this clonotype. The chain has TRBV6-2 or TRBV6-3 and TRBJ2-7; D is uncertain. This CDR3 contains 15 residues. From germline, CDR1 is MNHEY and CDR2 SVGEGT. The ends were cut back, 2 bases at V and 6 bases at J, with 17 bases in the middle. CDR3 amino acids: CASSYQSGQVGEQYF. The CDR3, as DNA: TGTGCCAGCAGTTACCAAAGTGGGCAGGTAGGCGAGCAGTACTTC.

CDR3 in DNA: TGTGCCAGCAGTGAAGCGGGTCGGGGGACAGGATCCTACAATGAGCAGTTCTTC. Translation: CASSEAGRGTGSYNEQFF. V is TRBV2 and J is TRBJ2-1; TRBD1 matches 8 bases. The CDR3 has 18 amino acids. CDR1 is SNHLY, CDR2 FYNNEI, per germline. The V segment lost 0 bases and the J segment 1 base; nucleotides outside the gene matches: 8.

This clonotype has a count of ten or more. The CDR3 coding sequence is TGCGCCAGCAGTTTAACGACCTCAGGGGACGAGACCCAGTACTTC. It yields the protein CASSLTTSGDETQYF. The rearrangement uses TRBV5-1 and TRBJ2-5; a weak D match, TRBD1 (6 bases). Germline CDR1 SGHRS, CDR2 YFSETQ. V gave up 5 bases and J gave up 5 bases, with 19 bases separating them. CDR3 length: 15 amino acids.

A few counts support this clonotype. The chain uses TRBV19 and TRBJ2-4, with D perhaps matching TRBD2 (6 bases). Between the trimmed V and J ends, which lost 5 bases and 9 bases, there was a span of 14 bases. This CDR3 spans 13 amino acids. Germline assignment: CDR1 LNHDA and CDR2 SQIVND (reference sequence). CDR3 sequence reads: CASSPDQGGIQYF. The CDR3 nucleotides read TGTGCCAGTAGTCCCGACCAGGGAGGCATTCAGTACTTC.

This clonotype came up a few times. V usage is TRBV6-1 and J usage is TRBJ2-7, with D hard to call. The germline V and J ends were trimmed by 4 bases and 4 bases, with 11 bases remaining between them. Germline V CDR1 and CDR2: MNHNS, SASEGT. The CDR3 totals 13 residues. In DNA, the CDR3 is TGTGCCAGCAGTGGAGGAATTCTTTACGAGCAGTACTTC. Translating it yields CASSGGILYEQYF.

This clonotype turned up a few times. The chain couples TRBV7-6 to TRBJ2-1; 8 bases agree with TRBD1. The CDR3 is made up of 15 amino acids. The germline CDR1 and CDR2 sequences are SGHVS and FNYEAQ. V lost 5 bases and J lost 6; bases outside the gene matches: 9. The CDR3 here is CASSTRTGTSNEQFF. The CDR3 nucleotides are TGTGCCAGCAGCACCCGGACAGGGACGTCCAATGAGCAGTTCTTC.

This clonotype came up many times. The chain has TRBV7-9 and TRBJ2-7; no clear D gene. From germline, CDR1 is SEHNR and CDR2 FQNEAQ (reference sequence). Trimming removed 5 bases from V and 3 bases from J, with 20 bases in between. The CDR3 covers 16 residues. CDR3 residues: CASSPYALDTYYEQYF. The CDR3 DNA reads as TGTGCCAGCAGCCCCTATGCCTTAGACACCTACTACGAGCAGTACTTC.

This clonotype was picked up a small number of times. The chain joins TRBV6-5 to TRBJ1-5; no clear D gene. The V gene's germline CDR1 is MNHEY and CDR2 SVGAGI. CDR3 size: 13 residues. V shed 6 bases and J shed 0 bases, with 6 bases lying between them. The CDR3 nucleotides read TGTGCCAGCAGCGACGGTAGCAATCAGCCCCAGCATTTT. It codes for CASSDGSNQPQHF.

The rearrangement links TRBV9 to TRBJ2-5, with TRBD2 identical over 8 bases. The CDR3 consists of 15 residues. V was pared by 0 bases and J by 4 bases, with 5 bases of the junction left unmatched. Germline CDR1 SGDLS, CDR2 YYNGEE. CDR3 in DNA: TGTGCCAGCAGCGTAGTCGGGGGGGCCGGAGAGACCCAGTACTTC. Translating gives CASSVVGGAGETQYF. Looking up the rest from reference TRBV9 and TRBJ2-5 gives the full variable domain: DSGVTQTPKHLITATGQRVTLRCSPRSGDLSVYWYQQSLDQGLQFLIQYYNGEERAKGNILERFSAQQFPDLHSELNLSSLELGDSALYFCASSVVGGAGETQYFGPGTRLLVL.

The chain employs TRBV7-2 and TRBJ2-5, with TRBD2 matching over 7 bases. Germline V lookup: CDR1 SGHTA, CDR2 FQGNSA. V lost 5 bases and J lost 5; bases outside the gene matches: 11. This CDR3 spans 15 amino acids. This CDR3 reads CASSLTRGVLETQYF. The CDR3 DNA follows: TGTGCCAGCAGCCTAACCCGGGGGGTTCTGGAGACCCAGTACTTC.

The chain recombines TRBV5-4 with TRBJ2-7, with 7 bases that match TRBD1. Trimming cost V 3 bases and J 2 bases; bases outside gene matches: 14. Germline lookup yields CDR1 SGHNT and CDR2 YYREEE (reference sequence). The CDR3 extends over 17 amino acids. In DNA, the CDR3 is TGTGCCAGCAGCTCCCTTAGTGAGACAGGGATCACCTACGAGCAGTACTTC. It specifies CASSSLSETGITYEQYF. Full variable domain (rest looked up from reference TRBV5-4 and TRBJ2-7): ETGVTQSPTHLIKTRGQQVTLRCSSQSGHNTVSWYQQALGQGPQFIFQYYREEENGRGNFPPRFSGLQFPNYSSELNVNALELDDSALYLCASSSLSETGITYEQYFGPGTRLTVT.

This clonotype appeared a few times. J is TRBJ2-5 and V is TRBV6-6; TRBD1 agrees at 9 bases. The CDR3 is made up of 14 amino acids. Germline loops: CDR1 MNHNY, CDR2 SVGAGI (reference sequence). Trimming took 8 bases from V and 7 from J; bases not matched to a gene: 11. Written as DNA, the CDR3 is TGTGCCAGCGGGGTGGGACAGGGCTCCGGGACCCAGTACTTC. Amino acids: CASGVGQGSGTQYF.

The sample holds many counts of this clonotype. The chain recombines TRBV2 with TRBJ2-5; the match to TRBD2 covers 7 bases. With V trimmed by 4 bases and J by 5 bases, 10 bases remained unmatched. The CDR3 is made up of 15 amino acids. CDR1 and CDR2 (germline): SNHLY, FYNNEI. The CDR3 region has the DNA TGTGCCAGCAGTGGATCGACTAGCACTTGGGAGACCCAGTACTTC. Translation: CASSGSTSTWETQYF.

This clonotype was seen a few times. The rearrangement joins TRBV20-1 to TRBJ2-1, with 7 bases matching TRBD1. Germline CDR1 is DFQATT and CDR2 is SNEGSKA (reference sequence). The CDR3 runs 14 residues. The J segment lost 4 bases and the V segment lost 6 bases, leaving 9 bases of the junction unmatched. CDR3 residues: CSAADRANYNEQFF. The CDR3 coding sequence is TGCAGTGCGGCCGACAGGGCTAATTACAATGAGCAGTTCTTC.

This clonotype was counted ten times or more. The DNA of the CDR3 is TGTGCCAGCAGTCCACGACAGGGGCGCTATCAAGAGACCCAGTACTTC. It is translated as CASSPRQGRYQETQYF. The rearrangement uses TRBV6-2 or TRBV6-3 and TRBJ2-5, with 8 bases matching TRBD1. Trimming removed 5 bases from V and 2 bases from J; junction bases left unmatched: 10. The CDR3 is made up of 16 amino acids. CDR1 and CDR2 (germline): MNHEY, SVGEGT.

This clonotype showed up just a few times. In DNA, the CDR3 is TGTGCCAGCAGCTCGCTAGCAGATACGCAGTATTTT. Translation gives CASSSLADTQYF. V is TRBV11-2 and J is TRBJ2-3; unclear D gene. Germline V CDR1 and CDR2: SGHAT, FQNNGV. There are 12 residues in the CDR3. Trimming took 4 bases from V and 4 from J, leaving 6 bases between them.

Points on this clonotype: A read error may produce the germline difference seen at one junction end. The chain joins TRBV7-2 to TRBJ1-5; perhaps TRBD1 as D (6 bases). The length of the CDR3 is 15 residues. The germline V gene encodes CDR1 SGHTA and CDR2 FQGNSA. CDR3: CASSLAGQPNQPQHF. Here the CDR3 DNA reads TGTGCCAGCAGCCTAGCCGGACAGCCAAATCAGCCCCAGCATTTT.